The sequence of this T cell receptor beta chain was determined in a study of cytomegalovirus exposure and HLA in healthy donors. Study-level results: For most TCR sequences rarity was the rule, although some public TCRs occurred in many donors. Among TCR beta chains of equal frequency, HLA-associated ones were more clonally expanded in a later analysis. A missense DCLRE1C variant was associated with V- and J-gene trimming of TCR beta chains in a later analysis, and an independent cohort replicated the association.

Germline CDR1 is MGHRA and CDR2 is YSYEKL. The CDR3 extends over 16 amino acids. V was clipped by 4 bases and J by 2 bases; unmatched bases: 7. For this clone: Its specificity is unknown.

With 60 Vbeta and 13 Jbeta primers, the PCR was carried out. The protocol was immunoSEQ multiplex PCR, while the TCRdb copy is restricted to in-frame clones and leaves out a portion. The top ten clones hold 0.2% to 0.3% of a sample with 150,000 to 200,000 clones, approximately 84% of them seen once. These donors, healthy bone marrow donors, were studied. This chain uses TRBV4-1 with TRBJ2-7, with TRBD2 identical over 11 bases. Sequences were obtained from PBMCs. The source of this sequence is a boy aged 10-17 years in good health and CMV-seronegative. The CDR3 DNA follows: TGCGCCAGCAGCCCTATTCTAGCGGGAGGTACCTACGAGCAGTACTTC. It codes for CASSPILAGGTYEQYF.